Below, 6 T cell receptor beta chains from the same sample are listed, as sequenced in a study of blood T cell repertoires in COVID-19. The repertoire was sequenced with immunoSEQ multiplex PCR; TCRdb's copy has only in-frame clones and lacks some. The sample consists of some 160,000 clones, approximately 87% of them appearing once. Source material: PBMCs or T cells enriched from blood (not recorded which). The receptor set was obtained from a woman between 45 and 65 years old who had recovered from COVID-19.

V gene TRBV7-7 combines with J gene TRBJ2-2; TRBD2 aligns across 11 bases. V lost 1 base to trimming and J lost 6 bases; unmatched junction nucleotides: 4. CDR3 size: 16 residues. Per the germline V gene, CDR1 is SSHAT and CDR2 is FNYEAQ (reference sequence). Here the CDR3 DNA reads TGTGCCAGCAGCTTAGGGACTAGCGGGTCGCCCGGGGAGCTGTTTTTT. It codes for CASSLGTSGSPGELFF. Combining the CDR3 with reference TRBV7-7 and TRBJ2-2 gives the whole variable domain GAGVSQSPRYKVTKRGQDVTLRCDPISSHATLYWYQQALGQGPEFLTYFNYEAQPDKSGLPSDRFSAERPEGSISTLTIQRTEQRDSAMYRCASSLGTSGSPGELFFGEGSRLTVL.

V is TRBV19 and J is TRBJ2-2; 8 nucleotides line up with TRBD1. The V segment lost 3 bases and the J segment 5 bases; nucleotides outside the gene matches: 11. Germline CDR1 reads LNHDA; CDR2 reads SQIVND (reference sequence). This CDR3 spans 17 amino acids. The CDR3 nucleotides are TGTGCCAGTAGTATGGGGAGTCAGGGGGCGCTGACCGGGGAGCTGTTTTTT. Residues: CASSMGSQGALTGELFF.

CDR3 in amino acids: CASSLGLPTDTQYF. The CDR3 DNA reads as TGTGCCAGCAGCTTGGGACTTCCCACAGATACGCAGTATTTT. V and J are TRBV11-3 and TRBJ2-3, with a tentative D call TRBD2 (6 bases). Trimming left V 3 bases short and J 2 bases short, with 9 bases between. CDR1 is SGHNT and CDR2 is YENEEA in the germline V gene. The CDR3 spans 14 residues.

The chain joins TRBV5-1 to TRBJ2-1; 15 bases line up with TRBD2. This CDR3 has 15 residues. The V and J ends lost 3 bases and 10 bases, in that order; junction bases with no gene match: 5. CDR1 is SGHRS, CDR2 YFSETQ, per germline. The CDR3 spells CASSYGTSGGREQFF. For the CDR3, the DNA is TGCGCCAGCAGCTATGGGACTAGCGGGGGGCGCGAGCAGTTCTTC.

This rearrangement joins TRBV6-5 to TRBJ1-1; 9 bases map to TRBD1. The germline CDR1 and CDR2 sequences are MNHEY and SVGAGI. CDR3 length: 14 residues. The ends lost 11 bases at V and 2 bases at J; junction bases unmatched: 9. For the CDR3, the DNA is TGTGCCGGTACACCGGGACAGGGAAACACTGAAGCTTTCTTT. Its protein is CAGTPGQGNTEAFF.

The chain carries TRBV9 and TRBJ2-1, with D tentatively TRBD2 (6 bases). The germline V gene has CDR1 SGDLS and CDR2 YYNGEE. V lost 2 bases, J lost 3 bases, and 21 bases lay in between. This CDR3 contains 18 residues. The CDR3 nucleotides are TGTGCCAGCAGCGTGTTGGCCGGGGCCGGGGGACTCTACAATGAGCAGTTCTTC. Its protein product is CASSVLAGAGGLYNEQFF.